Listed here are 30 T cell receptor beta chains from one sample, sequenced in a study of cytomegalovirus exposure and HLA in healthy donors. The study ran its PCR with 60 Vbeta and 13 Jbeta primers. Here immunoSEQ multiplex PCR was the method, and the copy in TCRdb shows in-frame clones only, minus some. Among about 190,000 clones, around 83% were seen once, and the ten largest hold 1.7%. The specimen sequenced was PBMCs. These receptors came from a young woman in good health and CMV-seronegative.

Here the CDR3 reads CASSEGGNGAAYEQYF. The CDR3 DNA sequence: TGCGCCAGCAGTGAAGGAGGGAACGGGGCGGCCTACGAGCAGTACTTC. The J gene is TRBJ2-7, the V gene TRBV10-1; a possible D gene is TRBD2 (6 bases). This CDR3 contains 16 residues. Trimming took 3 bases from V and 2 from J, leaving 17 bases between them. Germline-derived CDR1 and CDR2 are WNHNN and SYGVQD (reference sequence).

The CDR3 nucleotides read TGTGCCAGCGGCAGGGTCCACACAGATACGCAGTATTTT. Residues: CASGRVHTDTQYF. V gene TRBV6-1 combines with J gene TRBJ2-3; D might be TRBD1 (5 bases). Looked up from germline, CDR1 is MNHNS and CDR2 is SASEGT. The CDR3 is 13 amino acids. Trimming removed 8 bases at V and 2 bases at J, with 11 bases between.

V and J are TRBV14 and TRBJ2-1; D gene unclear. Germline CDR1 is SGHDN and CDR2 is FVKESK. Trimming left V 5 bases short and J 0 bases short, with 11 bases between. This CDR3 region has 15 residues. The CDR3 loop is CASSYDWSSYNEQFF. The DNA of the CDR3 is TGTGCCAGCAGCTATGACTGGAGCTCCTACAATGAGCAGTTCTTC.

This clone was detected only once. V and J are TRBV11-2 and TRBJ1-2, with 8 bases lining up with TRBD1. CDR3 length: 15 amino acids. V shed 5 bases, J shed 7 bases, and the junction held 12 bases outside the gene matches. Germline V gene sequence: CDR1 SGHAT, CDR2 FQNNGV. This CDR3 reads CASSQRGQGASGYTF. DNA of the CDR3: TGTGCCAGCAGCCAGAGGGGGCAGGGGGCATCTGGCTACACCTTC.

This chain connects TRBV14 to TRBJ2-2; TRBD1 aligns across 11 bases. The CDR3 loop spans 16 amino acids. Germline-derived CDR1 and CDR2 are SGHDN and FVKESK. Trimming took 5 bases from V and 0 from J; bases not matched to a gene: 2. The CDR3 sequence: CASSKGQGANTGELFF. CDR3 nucleotide sequence: TGTGCCAGCAGCAAGGGACAGGGGGCGAACACCGGGGAGCTGTTTTTT.

This clone was picked up a small number of times. This sequence joins TRBV5-1 and TRBJ2-3, with 12 bases lining up with TRBD2. CDR3 length: 16 residues. J gave up 3 bases and V 0 bases, and 2 bases lay outside the gene matches. CDR1 and CDR2 from the germline V gene are SGHRS and YFSETQ. The CDR3 spells CASSLATSGSTDTQYF. In nucleotides, the CDR3 is TGCGCCAGCAGCTTGGCGACTAGCGGGAGTACAGATACGCAGTATTTT.

This rearrangement joins TRBV19 to TRBJ2-1; 11 positions agree with TRBD2. V dropped 9 bases and J dropped 6; count of bases not matched to a gene: 7. This CDR3 spans 14 amino acids. In germline, CDR1 is LNHDA, CDR2 SQIVND (reference sequence). CDR3 DNA sequence: TGTGCCAGCAATTTAGCGGGAGGGAGCAATGAGCAGTTCTTC. It specifies CASNLAGGSNEQFF.

The DNA of the CDR3 is TGTGCCAGCAGTTACGAGGTGAGACAGCCAAATGAAAAACTGTTTTTT. Translated: CASSYEVRQPNEKLFF. This chain connects TRBV6-5 to TRBJ1-4, with D possibly TRBD1 on 5 matching bases. The CDR3 has 16 amino acids. V lost 2 bases and J lost 5, with 15 bases in between. Germline V gene sequence: CDR1 MNHEY, CDR2 SVGAGI.

The chain uses TRBV10-3 and TRBJ2-7; possibly TRBD1 for D (5 bases). Trimming pared 2 bases from V and 5 bases from J, leaving 13 bases between. Germline CDR1 ENHRY, CDR2 SYGVKD. The CDR3 extends over 14 amino acids. CDR3 sequence (DNA): TGTGCCATCAGTGAGGGGGCGAGCCCCAACGAGCAGTACTTC. The encoded protein is CAISEGASPNEQYF.

The chain links TRBV2 to TRBJ2-5; 11 positions agree with TRBD2. Germline values: CDR1 SNHLY, CDR2 FYNNEI. The length of the CDR3 is 14 residues. V shed 10 bases and J 4 bases; nucleotides not matched to a gene: 8. This CDR3 is CAILSGRAPETQYF. The CDR3 nucleotides read TGTGCCATTCTTAGCGGGAGGGCCCCAGAGACCCAGTACTTC.

The rearrangement uses TRBV28 and TRBJ2-5, with D tentatively TRBD1 (5 bases). Per the germline V gene, CDR1 is MDHEN and CDR2 is SYDVKM. The V gene lost 2 bases and the J gene lost 3 bases, with 16 bases spanning the gap. This CDR3 is 16 amino acids long. The CDR3 DNA is TGTGCCAGCAGTTTACCGGTGGCAGGGAAAGAAGAGACCCAGTACTTC. Amino acids: CASSLPVAGKEETQYF. Supplemented by reference TRBV28 and TRBJ2-5, the full variable domain reads DVKVTQSSRYLVKRTGEKVFLECVQDMDHENMFWYRQDPGLGLRLIYFSYDVKMKEKGDIPEGYSVSREKKERFSLILESASTNQTSMYLCASSLPVAGKEETQYFGPGTRLLVL.

The chain links TRBV11-2 to TRBJ2-1, with 7 bases matching TRBD1. The germline CDR1 and CDR2 sequences are SGHAT and FQNNGV. There are 15 residues in the CDR3. Trimming took 7 bases from V and 5 from J; bases not matched to a gene: 11. DNA of the CDR3: TGTGCCAGCACCCAGGCGGGCAGGGGGAACAATGAGCAGTTCTTC. Translation: CASTQAGRGNNEQFF.

V and J are TRBV7-9 and TRBJ1-2, with 8 bases that match TRBD1. Germline V gene lookup returns CDR1 SEHNR and CDR2 FQNEAQ (reference sequence). The CDR3 extends over 14 amino acids. J was trimmed by 4 bases and V by 5 bases; bases with no gene match: 6. The chain's CDR3 is CASSVPGGPYGYTF. CDR3 DNA: TGTGCCAGCAGCGTACCAGGGGGCCCCTATGGCTACACCTTC.

V and J are TRBV7-2 and TRBJ2-7; 9 nucleotides line up with TRBD2. Trimming removed 5 bases from V and 6 bases from J; junction bases left unmatched: 8. Looked up from germline, CDR1 is SGHTA and CDR2 is FQGNSA. The CDR3 consists of 14 residues. CDR3: CASSPRSSGIEQYV. CDR3 coding DNA: TGTGCCAGCAGCCCGCGATCTAGCGGGATCGAGCAGTACGTC.

The chain recombines TRBV5-1 with TRBJ2-7; 7 bases align to TRBD2. J lost 6 bases, V lost 3 bases, and 3 bases had no gene match. Germline values: CDR1 SGHRS, CDR2 YFSETQ. The CDR3 is 12 residues long. This CDR3 reads CASSSSGGEQYF. The CDR3, as DNA: TGCGCCAGCAGCTCATCGGGAGGCGAGCAGTACTTC.

V gene TRBV15 combines with J gene TRBJ1-1; 7 bases line up with TRBD1. CDR3 length: 15 residues. Germline loops: CDR1 LNHNV, CDR2 YYDKDF (reference sequence). V shed 0 bases and J 4 bases; nucleotides not matched to a gene: 5. Written as DNA, the CDR3 is TGTGCCACCAGCAGAGATAGGGCAGGGGGCACTGAAGCTTTCTTT. This encodes CATSRDRAGGTEAFF.

This chain joins TRBV5-3 and TRBJ1-1; TRBD1 matches 8 bases. TRBV5-3 is filed as an ORF, its function uncertain. CDR3 length: 18 residues. The trim removed 2 bases at V and 0 bases at J, leaving 12 bases unmatched. CDR3 bases: TGTGCCAGAAGCTTTGAGGTCCGGGACAGGAGAATGAACACTGAAGCTTTCTTT. This encodes CARSFEVRDRRMNTEAFF.

The chain couples TRBV19 to TRBJ2-7, with 7 bases lining up with TRBD2. This CDR3 is built from 12 residues. Germline V gene data show CDR1 as LNHDA and CDR2 as SQIVND (reference sequence). J lost 12 bases, V lost 3 bases, and 8 bases had no gene match. In nucleotides, the CDR3 is TGTGCCAGTAGTATGCTGGGCGGGAGTCTGTACGTC. It codes for CASSMLGGSLYV.

This clone has just a few counts. The chain recombines TRBV4-3 with TRBJ2-1; 11 nucleotides align to TRBD2. V lost 5 bases to trimming and J lost 8 bases; unmatched junction nucleotides: 14. Germline CDR1 and CDR2: LGHNA and YSLEER. This CDR3 comprises 17 residues. The CDR3 nucleotides are TGCGCCAGCAGCAGAGGACTAGCGGGTGCTGGTGGGGATGAGCAGTTCTTC. It translates to CASSRGLAGAGGDEQFF.

Note on this clone: The junction shows a germline mismatch at one end, possibly a read error. This rearrangement joins TRBV7-7 to TRBJ2-3; TRBD2 matches 11 bases. The CDR3 length is 17 residues. Germline V gives CDR1 SSHAT, CDR2 FNYEAQ (reference sequence). CDR3 nucleotides: TGTGCTAGCAGCTTAGCACTAGCGGGAGCCTCAGGAGATACGCAGTATTTT. Residues: CASSLALAGASGDTQYF. Full variable domain (outside the CDR3, taken from reference TRBV7-7 and TRBJ2-3): GAGVSQSPRYKVTKRGQDVTLRCDPISSHATLYWYQQALGQGPEFLTYFNYEAQPDKSGLPSDRFSAERPEGSISTLTIQRTEQRDSAMYRCASSLALAGASGDTQYFGPGTRLTVL.

The CDR3 DNA reads TGTGCCAGCAGTTCCCGGGGTAGCGGTGCCAAAAACATTCAGTACTTC. Translation gives CASSSRGSGAKNIQYF. The rearrangement joins TRBV27 to TRBJ2-4, with a possible D match to TRBD2 (6 bases). Looked up from germline, CDR1 is MNHEY and CDR2 is SMNVEV (reference sequence). V dropped 4 bases and J dropped 1 base, with 14 bases sitting between them. The CDR3 is 16 residues long.

The chain is built from TRBV6-1 and TRBJ1-5; D remains ambiguous. Between the trimmed V and J ends, which lost 4 bases and 1 base, there was a span of 8 bases. Germline values: CDR1 MNHNS, CDR2 SASEGT. The CDR3 extends over 14 amino acids. The CDR3 coding sequence is TGTGCCAGCAGTGCTCCTAAGAGCAATCAGCCCCAGCATTTT. Translating it yields CASSAPKSNQPQHF.

This clone has just a few counts. The chain is built from TRBV4-3 and TRBJ2-6, with no clear D. Germline V CDR1 and CDR2: LGHNA, YSLEER. V was shortened by 1 base and J by 0 bases, with 4 bases between the two germline ends. The CDR3 runs 15 residues. Written as DNA, the CDR3 is TGCGCCAGCAGCCAAGCCAGCTCTGGGGCCAACGTCCTGACTTTC. Translated: CASSQASSGANVLTF.

The chain links TRBV6-6 to TRBJ2-1, with TRBD1 matching over 8 bases. The CDR3 runs to 14 residues. Germline V lookup: CDR1 MNHNY, CDR2 SVGAGI (reference sequence). V gave up 5 bases and J gave up 4 bases; unmatched junction bases: 4. CDR3 amino acids: CASSTTGVYNEQFF. For the CDR3, the DNA is TGTGCCAGCAGTACGACAGGGGTGTACAATGAGCAGTTCTTC.

The chain has TRBV28 and TRBJ1-4; the D gene is possibly TRBD1 (5 bases). Germline V lookup: CDR1 MDHEN, CDR2 SYDVKM. V was pared by 5 bases and J by 7 bases, with 14 bases between. This CDR3 region has 14 residues. CDR3 loop: CASSGGGFGEKLFF. In DNA form, the CDR3 reads TGTGCCAGCAGTGGGGGGGGTTTCGGTGAAAAACTGTTTTTT.

V usage is TRBV5-1 and J usage is TRBJ2-1; 8 positions match TRBD2. The CDR3 is 15 residues long. Per germline, CDR1 SGHRS and CDR2 YFSETQ. With V trimmed by 0 bases and J by 4 bases, 3 bases remained unmatched. The CDR3 region has the DNA TGCGCCAGCAGCTTGGATGCGGGAGGATACAATGAGCAGTTCTTC. The encoded protein is CASSLDAGGYNEQFF.

The chain combines TRBV7-2 with TRBJ1-2; weak D call: TRBD1 (5 bases). CDR1 and CDR2 from the germline V gene are SGHTA and FQGNSA. The CDR3 consists of 17 residues. The germline V and J ends were trimmed by 0 bases and 7 bases, with 21 bases remaining between them. The CDR3 here is CASSLAGKGLLNGGYTF. The CDR3, as DNA: TGTGCCAGCAGCTTAGCGGGAAAGGGGCTCTTAAACGGTGGCTACACCTTC.

The chain uses TRBV18 and TRBJ2-7; 7 bases line up with TRBD2. This CDR3 contains 16 residues. Germline V lookup: CDR1 KGHSH, CDR2 LQKENI. Trimming removed 1 base from V and 5 bases from J; junction bases left unmatched: 11. The CDR3 DNA is TGTGCCAGCTCACCACTGGGGTCGGGGGGTTCGAACGAGCAGTACTTC. Protein sequence: CASSPLGSGGSNEQYF. The whole variable domain, remainder taken from reference TRBV18 and TRBJ2-7, is NAGVMQNPRHLVRRRGQEARLRCSPMKGHSHVYWYRQLPEEGLKFMVYLQKENIIDESGMPKERFSAEFPKEGPSILRIQQVVRGDSAAYFCASSPLGSGGSNEQYFGPGTRLTVT.

The J gene is TRBJ1-4, the V gene TRBV6-6; TRBD1 matches at 11 bases. The CDR3 is 16 amino acids. V lost 2 bases, J lost 14 bases, and 13 bases stayed unmatched. The V gene's germline CDR1 is MNHNY and CDR2 SVGAGI (reference sequence). This CDR3 reads CASSYQYLGQGESLFF. The CDR3 bases are TGTGCCAGCAGTTACCAGTATTTGGGACAGGGGGAGAGTCTGTTTTTT.

This clone was counted once. The rearrangement links TRBV2 to TRBJ1-2, with 7 bases aligning to TRBD1. The germline V gene has CDR1 SNHLY and CDR2 FYNNEI. This CDR3 contains 14 residues. Unmatched junction bases numbered 13, after V lost 8 bases and J lost 7 bases. The CDR3 region has the DNA TGTGCCAGCGCTAGTAACGACAGGGCTCGTGGCTACACCTTC. Its protein is CASASNDRARGYTF. Complete variable domain (other parts from reference TRBV2 and TRBJ1-2): EPEVTQTPSHQVTQMGQEVILRCVPISNHLYFYWYRQILGQKVEFLVSFYNNEISEKSEIFDDQFSVERPDGSNFTLKIRSTKLEDSAMYFCASASNDRARGYTFGSGTRLTVV.